This T cell receptor (beta chain) was captured in a study of Graves' ophthalmopathy and Graves' hyperthyroidism. Amplification targeted the TCR beta CDR3 regions, with RNA transcripts as the source material. RT-PCR in the first round used HTBI primers; a second-round multiplex PCR followed. TCRdb fed the multiplex PCR reads into MiXCR, producing one record per CDR3 protein. Among around 1,200,000 distinct CDR3 sequences, less than 45% were seen once, and the ten largest hold over 8.5%. The CDR3 totals 16 residues. The germline gives CDR1 SGDLS, CDR2 YYNGEE. Trimming shortened V by 3 bases and J by 5 bases, and 20 bases separated the two germline ends.

The receptor's source is an adult man with Graves' hyperthyroidism. V is TRBV9 and J is TRBJ2-5, with D possibly being TRBD2 (6 bases). Material for sequencing was peripheral blood or thyroid tissue (not recorded which). The CDR3 sequence is CASSAPPSTRLETQYF. The CDR3 DNA sequence: TGTGCCAGCAGCGCCCCCCCGTCGACTAGGTTGGAGACCCAGTACTTC. The full variable domain, in which reference TRBV9 and TRBJ2-5 provide the parts outside the CDR3, is DSGVTQTPKHLITATGQRVTLRCSPRSGDLSVYWYQQSLDQGLQFLIQYYNGEERAKGNILERFSAQQFPDLHSELNLSSLELGDSALYFCASSAPPSTRLETQYFGPGTRLLVL.